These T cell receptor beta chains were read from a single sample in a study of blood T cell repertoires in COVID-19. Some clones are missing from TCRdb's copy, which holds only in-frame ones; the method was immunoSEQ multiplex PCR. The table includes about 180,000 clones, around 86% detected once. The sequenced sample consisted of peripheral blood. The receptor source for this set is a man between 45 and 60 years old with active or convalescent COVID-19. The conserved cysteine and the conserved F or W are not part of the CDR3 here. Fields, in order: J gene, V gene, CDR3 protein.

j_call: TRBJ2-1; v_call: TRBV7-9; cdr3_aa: ASTPGLAGGNEQF
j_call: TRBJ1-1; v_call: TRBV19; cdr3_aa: ASSMDRGITEAF
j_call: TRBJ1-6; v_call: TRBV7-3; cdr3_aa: ASSPAGGLSPLH
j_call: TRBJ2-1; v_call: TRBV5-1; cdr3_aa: ASSSTTKYNEQF
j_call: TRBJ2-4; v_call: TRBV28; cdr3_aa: ASVPGGEAKNIQY
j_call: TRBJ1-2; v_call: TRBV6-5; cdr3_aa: ASGGRGQGTYGYT
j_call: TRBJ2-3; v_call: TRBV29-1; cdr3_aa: SVGRGGASDTQY
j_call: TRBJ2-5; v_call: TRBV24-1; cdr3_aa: ATKDRGVETQY
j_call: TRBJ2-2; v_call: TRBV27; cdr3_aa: ASSSWTGGAVGELF
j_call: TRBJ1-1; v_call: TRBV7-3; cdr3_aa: ASSLQGSNTEAF
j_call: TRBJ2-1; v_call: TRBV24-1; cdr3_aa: ATSETSGRSWEQF
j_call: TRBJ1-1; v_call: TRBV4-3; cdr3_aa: ASRKRRAPEAF
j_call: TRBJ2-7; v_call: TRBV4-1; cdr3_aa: ASSQVPLGYEQY
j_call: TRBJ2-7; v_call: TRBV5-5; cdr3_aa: ASSLEREIYEQY
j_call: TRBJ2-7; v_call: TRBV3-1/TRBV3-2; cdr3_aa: ASSQEGLAGGYEQY
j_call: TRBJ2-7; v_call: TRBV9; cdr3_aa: ASSVRTGGPYEQY
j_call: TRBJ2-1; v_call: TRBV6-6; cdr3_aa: ASRPREGINNEQF
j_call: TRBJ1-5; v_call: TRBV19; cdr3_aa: ASSIGQSALYSNQPQH
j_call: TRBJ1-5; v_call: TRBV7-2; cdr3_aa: ASSPRGPGPQH
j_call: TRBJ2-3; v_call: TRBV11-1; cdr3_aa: ASSPRGGSDTQY
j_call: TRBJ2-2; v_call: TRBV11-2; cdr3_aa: ASSLVVYNTGELF
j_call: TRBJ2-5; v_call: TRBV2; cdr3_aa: ASRGTSGGETQY
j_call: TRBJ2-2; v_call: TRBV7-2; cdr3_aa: ASSSRQGATGELF
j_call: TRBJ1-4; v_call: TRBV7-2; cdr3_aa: ASSFDRGANEKLF
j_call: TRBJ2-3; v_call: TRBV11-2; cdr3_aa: ASSPGDRLTDTQY
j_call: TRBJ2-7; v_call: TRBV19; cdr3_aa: ASSSMSSGHTYEQY
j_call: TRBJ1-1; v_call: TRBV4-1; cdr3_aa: ASSQGQGMNTEAF
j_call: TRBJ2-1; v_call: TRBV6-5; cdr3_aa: ASNKPGLAYNEQF
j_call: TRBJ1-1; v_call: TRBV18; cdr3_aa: ASSPADSMNTEAF
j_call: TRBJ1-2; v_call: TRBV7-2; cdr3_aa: ASSSGLLGANYGYT
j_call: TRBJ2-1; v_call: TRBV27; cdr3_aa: ASTQRGGSYNEQF
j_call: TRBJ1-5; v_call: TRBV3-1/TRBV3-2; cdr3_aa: ASSQERGRDMY
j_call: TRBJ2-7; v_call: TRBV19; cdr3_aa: ASSTPDRQAYEQY